This entry lists 31 T cell receptor beta chains sequenced from one sample in a study of cytomegalovirus exposure and HLA in healthy donors (dated by TCRdb to 2016 to 2017). Libraries were made using the immunoSEQ multiplex PCR assay. For the multiplex PCR, a mixture combining 60 forward primers for TCR Vbeta segments and 13 reverse primers for TCR Jbeta segments was used. Here the immuneACCESS table is served through TCRdb, limited to in-frame sequences with V and J called. Missing clones are a known gap in these copies; in checked studies unresolved V genes cover under half, and the rest lacks a known reason. The sample records 80,000 to 95,000 clones, roughly 74% of which are singletons. The ten largest clonotypes hold 16% of the sample. The sequenced material came from PBMCs. The receptors were gathered from a woman under 30 in good health and CMV-seropositive.

The chain employs TRBV9 and TRBJ2-7; 7 bases are shared with TRBD2. The germline CDR1 and CDR2 sequences are SGDLS and YYNGEE. Trimming took 0 bases from V and 0 from J; bases not matched to a gene: 3. CDR3 size: 15 residues. For the CDR3, the DNA is TGTGCCAGCAGCGTAGGGGCGGGGGACTCCTACGAGCAGTACTTC. It is translated as CASSVGAGDSYEQYF.

This clone occurred once. The J gene is TRBJ2-5, the V gene TRBV4-3; TRBD1 aligns across 11 bases. Germline assignment: CDR1 LGHNA and CDR2 YSLEER. There are 17 residues in the CDR3. The V segment lost 0 bases and the J segment 5 bases; nucleotides outside the gene matches: 8. The CDR3 region has the DNA TGCGCCAGCAGCCAAGAGGGGGGACAGGGGGTATCCGAGACCCAGTACTTC. Amino acids: CASSQEGGQGVSETQYF.

The V call is TRBV12-5, the J call TRBJ2-2; D not resolved. V dropped 5 bases and J dropped 6 bases, with 16 bases sitting between them. CDR3 length: 15 residues. Germline CDR1 is LGHNT and CDR2 is FRNRAP. CDR3 coding DNA: TGTGCTAGTGGTGCTCAGGCCCGAAAACCCGGGGAGCTGTTTTTT. This translates into CASGAQARKPGELFF. Drawing the rest from reference TRBV12-5 and TRBJ2-2, the complete variable domain is DARVTQTPRHKVTEMGQEVTMRCQPILGHNTVFWYRQTMMQGLELLAYFRNRAPLDDSGMPKDRFSAEMPDATLATLKIQPSEPRDSAVYFCASGAQARKPGELFFGEGSRLTVL.

V gene TRBV21-1 combines with J gene TRBJ2-1; TRBD2 reflects the table's D call only, with no check against the DNA. TRBV21-1 is a recognized pseudogene. The CDR3 is 18 amino acids. CDR3 sequence reads: CASSKVRGQRGPRRAEFF. The CDR3 nucleotides are TGTGCCAGCAGCAAAGTAAGGGGGCAGCGGGGGCCTAGAAGGGCGGAGTTCTTC.

The genes are TRBV28 and TRBJ1-4; TRBD1 is a possible D gene (5 bases). The CDR3 contains 12 residues. Germline V gene lookup returns CDR1 MDHEN and CDR2 SYDVKM. Deletions cut 7 bases from V and 8 bases from J, with 11 bases between. This CDR3 reads CASMGGREKLFF. CDR3 nucleotide sequence: TGTGCCAGCATGGGGGGGAGGGAAAAACTGTTTTTT.

The V call is TRBV28, the J call TRBJ2-3, with 7 bases that match TRBD1. V trimming: 8 bases; J trimming: 5 bases; junction bases outside the gene matches: 13. From germline, CDR1 is MDHEN and CDR2 SYDVKM. The CDR3 spans 15 residues. CDR3 amino acids: CASRPNDRVGDTQYF. CDR3 coding DNA: TGTGCCAGCCGCCCGAACGACAGGGTGGGAGATACGCAGTATTTT. Full variable domain (rest looked up from reference TRBV28 and TRBJ2-3): DVKVTQSSRYLVKRTGEKVFLECVQDMDHENMFWYRQDPGLGLRLIYFSYDVKMKEKGDIPEGYSVSREKKERFSLILESASTNQTSMYLCASRPNDRVGDTQYFGPGTRLTVL.

The CDR3, as DNA: TGCGCCAGCAGCCACTCCCCGACTAGGAGGAGCACAGATACGCAGTATTTT. It encodes CASSHSPTRRSTDTQYF. The genes are TRBV4-1 and TRBJ2-3, with D perhaps TRBD2 (6 bases). This CDR3 is 17 amino acids long. CDR1 is MGHRA, CDR2 YSYEKL, per germline. Trimming pared 3 bases from V and 0 bases from J, leaving 16 bases between.

The CDR3 spells CASSLGRVQETQYF. The CDR3 DNA is TGTGCCAGCAGCTTAGGACGGGTCCAAGAGACCCAGTACTTC. The V gene is TRBV7-2, the J gene TRBJ2-5, with D unresolved. Germline CDR1 is SGHTA and CDR2 is FQGNSA. Deletions cut 1 base from V and 1 base from J, with 7 bases between. The CDR3 extends over 14 amino acids.

The V gene is TRBV7-3, the J gene TRBJ2-3; TRBD1 might be the D (5 bases). Trimming cost V 2 bases and J 7 bases, with 16 bases left between them. Germline lookup yields CDR1 SGHTA and CDR2 FQGTGA. The CDR3 spans 15 residues. The CDR3 region has the DNA TGTGCCAGCAGCTTATCGGATGGGGCCCCCCATACGCAGTATTTT. Amino acid sequence: CASSLSDGAPHTQYF.

The CDR3 here is CASSGAGINYGYTF. CDR3 bases: TGTGCCAGCAGTGGGGCAGGGATTAACTATGGCTACACCTTC. The chain carries TRBV25-1 and TRBJ1-2, with D possibly matching TRBD1 (5 bases). CDR3 length: 14 residues. Germline-derived CDR1 and CDR2 are MGHDK and SYGVNS. Trimming removed 4 bases at V and 1 base at J, with 10 bases between.

The chain combines TRBV28 with TRBJ1-5, with 8 bases matching TRBD1. V gave up 6 bases and J gave up 2 bases; unmatched junction bases: 9. CDR3 length: 16 amino acids. In germline, CDR1 is MDHEN, CDR2 SYDVKM. CDR3 residues: CASSRDRGGGNQPQHF. CDR3 nucleotides: TGTGCCAGCAGCCGCGACAGGGGTGGCGGCAATCAGCCCCAGCATTTT.

The J gene is TRBJ1-1, the V gene TRBV2; the D gene is possibly TRBD1 (5 bases). The CDR3 is 15 amino acids. Germline assignment: CDR1 SNHLY and CDR2 FYNNEI. The V end was cut by 7 bases, the J end by 3 bases, with 18 bases between. CDR3 in DNA: TGTGCCAGCATCACCCCGGGGGGGGAGGACACTGAAGCTTTCTTT. Amino acids: CASITPGGEDTEAFF.

The chain joins TRBV19 to TRBJ1-2; 9 bases match TRBD1. Looked up from germline, CDR1 is LNHDA and CDR2 is SQIVND (reference sequence). V shed 3 bases and J 0 bases; nucleotides not matched to a gene: 8. This CDR3 region has 17 residues. The CDR3 coding sequence is TGTGCCAGTAGTATGGGGGTACAGGGGGCGGCTAACTATGGCTACACCTTC. Protein: CASSMGVQGAANYGYTF.

The chain carries TRBV5-4 and TRBJ2-5, with 8 bases fitting TRBD1. CDR1 is SGHNT, CDR2 YYREEE, per germline (reference sequence). The CDR3 runs 16 residues. Losses at the gene ends were 0 bases for V and 0 bases for J; bases not matched to a gene: 4. As DNA, the CDR3 is TGTGCCAGCAGCTTGGGAGACAGGGGTTACCAAGAGACCCAGTACTTC. Its protein product is CASSLGDRGYQETQYF.

In its sample, this clone was seen a few times. The J gene is TRBJ2-1, the V gene TRBV7-3; 7 bases match TRBD1. The CDR3 covers 14 residues. Looked up from germline, CDR1 is SGHTA and CDR2 is FQGTGA. V shed 5 bases and J 5 bases; nucleotides not matched to a gene: 6. CDR3 amino acids: CASSAYRGNNEQFF. CDR3 nucleotide sequence: TGTGCCAGCAGCGCCTACAGGGGAAACAATGAGCAGTTCTTC.

V gene TRBV30 combines with J gene TRBJ2-7; D gene uncertain. V gave up 2 bases and J gave up 2 bases, with 13 bases separating them. CDR3 length: 14 amino acids. The V gene's germline CDR1 is GTSNPN and CDR2 SVGIG (reference sequence). The CDR3 DNA reads TGTGCCTGGAGTTACAAGGCGGAACCCTACGAGCAGTACTTC. Translated: CAWSYKAEPYEQYF.

This chain uses TRBV19 with TRBJ2-1, with D maybe TRBD1 (6 bases). V was cut by 5 bases and J by 5 bases, with 10 bases left in between. Looked up from germline, CDR1 is LNHDA and CDR2 is SQIVND (reference sequence). The length of the CDR3 is 13 residues. Here the CDR3 reads CASSGDTDNEQFF. CDR3 nucleotide sequence: TGTGCCAGTAGTGGGGACACCGACAATGAGCAGTTCTTC.

This clone was detected a few times. V gene TRBV29-1 combines with J gene TRBJ2-3; 9 bases are shared with TRBD1. CDR3 length: 14 amino acids. V lost 1 base, J lost 2 bases, and 1 base stayed unmatched. Germline V gives CDR1 SQVTM, CDR2 ANQGSEA. CDR3 protein: CSVEGQGVTDTQYF. CDR3 DNA sequence: TGCAGCGTTGAAGGACAGGGGGTCACAGATACGCAGTATTTT.

This clone was counted only a few times. V and J are TRBV20-1 and TRBJ1-1; 11 nucleotides line up with TRBD1. The germline CDR1 and CDR2 sequences are DFQATT and SNEGSKA (reference sequence). This CDR3 region has 11 residues. Unmatched junction bases numbered 4, after V lost 6 bases and J lost 10 bases. CDR3 loop: CSASGQGGAFF. The CDR3 DNA reads TGCAGTGCCTCGGGACAGGGGGGAGCTTTCTTT.

The chain employs TRBV5-1 and TRBJ1-1; no clear D gene. The V end was cut by 4 bases, the J end by 0 bases, with 16 bases between. The germline CDR1 and CDR2 sequences are SGHRS and YFSETQ. This CDR3 comprises 16 residues. The CDR3 nucleotides are TGCGCCAGCAGCCCTAGGACTAAAATAATGAACACTGAAGCTTTCTTT. Encoded protein: CASSPRTKIMNTEAFF.

The gene calls are TRBV2 and TRBJ2-7, with D possibly TRBD2 on 6 matching bases. Germline CDR1 SNHLY, CDR2 FYNNEI. The CDR3 covers 13 residues. V lost 8 bases, J lost 2 bases, and 13 bases lay in between. The CDR3 DNA follows: TGTGCCAGCTGGGGCGGGGCACCCTACGAGCAGTACTTC. This codes for CASWGGAPYEQYF.

The genes are TRBV2 and TRBJ1-5, with D possibly being TRBD1 (5 bases). V lost 2 bases and J lost 5, with 13 bases in between. The CDR3 runs 15 residues. Germline CDR1 reads SNHLY; CDR2 reads FYNNEI. The CDR3 region is CASSEPREGYQPQHF. Written as DNA, the CDR3 is TGTGCCAGCAGTGAACCCAGGGAGGGATATCAGCCCCAGCATTTT.

The chain is built from TRBV7-2 and TRBJ1-3; perhaps TRBD1 as D (5 bases). The ends were cut back, 5 bases at V and 3 bases at J, with 8 bases in the middle. This CDR3 has 13 amino acids. From germline, CDR1 is SGHTA and CDR2 FQGNSA. In DNA form, the CDR3 reads TGTGCCAGCAGCCGCGACAGTGGAAACACCATATATTTT. It specifies CASSRDSGNTIYF. Based on the CDR3 plus reference TRBV7-2 and TRBJ1-3, the full variable domain is GAGVSQSPSNKVTEKGKDVELRCDPISGHTALYWYRQSLGQGLEFLIYFQGNSAPDKSGLPSDRFSAERTGGSVSTLTIQRTQQEDSAVYLCASSRDSGNTIYFGEGSWLTVV.

This clone was counted a few times. V gene TRBV18 combines with J gene TRBJ2-1; 7 bases fit TRBD2. The germline CDR1 and CDR2 sequences are KGHSH and LQKENI. V was pared by 5 bases and J by 2 bases, with 3 bases of the junction left unmatched. The CDR3 is 14 residues long. Written as DNA, the CDR3 is TGTGCCAGCTCAGGGACTACTACCTACAATGAGCAGTTCTTC. Protein product: CASSGTTTYNEQFF.

The gene calls are TRBV4-3 and TRBJ2-1; D possibly corresponds to TRBD2 (5 bases). V was shortened by 0 bases and J by 4 bases, with 13 bases between the two germline ends. Germline values: CDR1 LGHNA, CDR2 YSLEER. This CDR3 region has 16 residues. The CDR3 nucleotides are TGCGCCAGCAGCCAAGATCGGGGAGCACCGTACAATGAGCAGTTCTTC. As protein: CASSQDRGAPYNEQFF.

This clone was counted a few times. This sequence joins TRBV4-3 and TRBJ2-7, with TRBD1 identical over 9 bases. V lost 2 bases and J lost 1; bases outside the gene matches: 3. Germline V gives CDR1 LGHNA, CDR2 YSLEER. The CDR3 sequence is 15 residues long. The CDR3 region is CASSQFGTGSYEQYF. CDR3 sequence (DNA): TGCGCCAGCAGCCAATTCGGGACAGGGTCCTACGAGCAGTACTTC.

This clone showed up just a few times. This sequence joins TRBV11-2 and TRBJ1-2; D might be TRBD1 (5 bases). V was trimmed by 2 bases and J by 8 bases, leaving 12 bases between them. The CDR3 totals 13 residues. The germline V gene has CDR1 SGHAT and CDR2 FQNNGV. The CDR3 is CASSLIATEGYTF. The CDR3 nucleotides are TGTGCCAGCAGCTTAATTGCGACAGAAGGCTACACCTTC.

CDR3 nucleotide sequence: TGTGCCAGCAGTTACTCGGGACAGGTGGCCTTCGAGCAGTACTTC. Translated: CASSYSGQVAFEQYF. V gene TRBV6-5 combines with J gene TRBJ2-7; 8 positions agree with TRBD1. Germline loops: CDR1 MNHEY, CDR2 SVGAGI. The CDR3 spans 15 residues. V gave up 0 bases and J gave up 6 bases; unmatched junction bases: 7.

This chain connects TRBV13 to TRBJ2-7; 13 bases line up with TRBD2. The ends lost 5 bases at V and 3 bases at J; junction bases unmatched: 4. The CDR3 loop spans 15 amino acids. Germline V gene data show CDR1 as PRHDT and CDR2 as FYEKMQ (reference sequence). CDR3 in DNA: TGTGCCAGCAGCCCCCGGACTAGCGGGAGCTACGAGCAGTACTTC. Encoded protein: CASSPRTSGSYEQYF.

The rearrangement uses TRBV27 and TRBJ2-2; 11 bases agree with TRBD1. This CDR3 region has 15 residues. The junction had 3 bases not matched to a gene; V was cut back by 4 bases and J by 5 bases. CDR1 MNHEY and CDR2 SMNVEV come from the germline V gene (reference sequence). The CDR3 DNA is TGTGCCAGCAGTTGGACAGGGGGCTTGACCGGGGAGCTGTTTTTT. This encodes CASSWTGGLTGELFF.

This clone was detected once. The chain recombines TRBV29-1 with TRBJ1-1; D perhaps matches TRBD1 (5 bases). The CDR3 consists of 14 residues. Between the trimmed V and J ends, which lost 5 bases and 0 bases, there was a span of 13 bases. CDR1 SQVTM and CDR2 ANQGSEA come from the germline V gene. CDR3 sequence: CSVIRGVMNTEAFF. CDR3 nucleotides: TGCAGCGTTATTCGGGGGGTGATGAACACTGAAGCTTTCTTT.